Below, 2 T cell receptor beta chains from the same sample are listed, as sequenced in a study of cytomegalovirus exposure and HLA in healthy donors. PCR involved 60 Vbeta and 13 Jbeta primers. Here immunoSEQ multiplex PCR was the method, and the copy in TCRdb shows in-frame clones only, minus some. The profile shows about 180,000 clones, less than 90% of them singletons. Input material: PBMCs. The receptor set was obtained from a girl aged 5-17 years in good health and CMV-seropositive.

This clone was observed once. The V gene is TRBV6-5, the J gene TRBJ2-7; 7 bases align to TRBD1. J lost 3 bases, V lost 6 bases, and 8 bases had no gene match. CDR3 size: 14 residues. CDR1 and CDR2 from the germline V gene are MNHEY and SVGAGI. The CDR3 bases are TGTGCCAGCAGCTTGCAACAGGGGTTCTACGAGCAGTACTTC. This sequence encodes CASSLQQGFYEQYF.

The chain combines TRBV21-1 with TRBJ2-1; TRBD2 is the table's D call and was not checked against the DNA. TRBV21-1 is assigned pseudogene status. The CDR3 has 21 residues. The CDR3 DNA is TGTGCCAGCAGCCCCCCCAGGGTAGCGGGAGGGCCCGCCCTTATCTACAATGAGCAGTTCTTC. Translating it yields CASSPPRVAGGPALIYNEQFF.